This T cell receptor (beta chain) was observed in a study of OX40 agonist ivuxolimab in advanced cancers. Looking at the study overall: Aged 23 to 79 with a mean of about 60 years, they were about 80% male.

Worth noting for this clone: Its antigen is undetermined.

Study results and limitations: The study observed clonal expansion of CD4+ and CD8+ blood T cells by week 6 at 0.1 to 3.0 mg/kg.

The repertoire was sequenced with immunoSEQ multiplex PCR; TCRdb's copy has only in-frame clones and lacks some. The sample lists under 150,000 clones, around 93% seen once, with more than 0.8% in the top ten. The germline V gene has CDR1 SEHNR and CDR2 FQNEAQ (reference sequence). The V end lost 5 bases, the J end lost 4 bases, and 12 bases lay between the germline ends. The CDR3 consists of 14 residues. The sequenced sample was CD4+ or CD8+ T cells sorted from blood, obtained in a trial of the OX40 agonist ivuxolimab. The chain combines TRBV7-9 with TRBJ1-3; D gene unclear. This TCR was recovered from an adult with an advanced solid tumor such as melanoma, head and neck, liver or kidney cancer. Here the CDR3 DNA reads TGTGCCAGCAGCGATAACTCGGCCGGAAACACCATATATTTT. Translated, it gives CASSDNSAGNTIYF. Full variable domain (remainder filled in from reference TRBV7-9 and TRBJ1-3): DTGVSQNPRHKITKRGQNVTFRCDPISEHNRLYWYRQTLGQGPEFLTYFQNEAQLEKSRLLSDRFSAERPKGSFSTLEIQRTEQGDSAMYLCASSDNSAGNTIYFGEGSWLTVV.